What follows are 13 T cell receptor beta chains derived from one specimen sequenced in a study of T-cell reconstitution after alpha-beta-depleted transplantation in children. Preparation of the TCRbeta library involved a method that used unique molecular identifiers. TCRdb itself ran the PCR reads through MiXCR, one entry per CDR3 protein. The profile shows some 830,000 distinct CDR3 sequences, under 20% of them singletons. The source material was PBMCs, mostly from graft donor cells, sampled 360 days after TCRalphabeta/CD19-depleted stem cell transplant. Receptors originate from a male patient between 5 and 17 years old who had a stem cell transplant for acute lymphoblastic leukemia, so the T cells may come from the graft donor.

This clonotype was counted at least ten times. V is TRBV27 and J is TRBJ2-7; 10 bases fit TRBD1. From germline, CDR1 is MNHEY and CDR2 SMNVEV (reference sequence). This CDR3 region has 14 residues. J gave up 4 bases and V 4 bases, and 4 bases lay outside the gene matches. CDR3 sequence reads: CASSSTGGLYEQYF. The DNA of the CDR3 is TGTGCCAGCAGTTCGACAGGGGGCCTTTACGAGCAGTACTTC.

In its sample, this clonotype was seen once. This rearrangement joins TRBV10-2 to TRBJ2-1; 13 nucleotides line up with TRBD2. V gave up 7 bases and J gave up 7 bases; unmatched junction bases: 4. This CDR3 is built from 14 residues. From germline, CDR1 is WSHSY and CDR2 SAAADI. For the CDR3, the DNA is TGCGCCAGCAAACTAGCGGGAGGGGCTAATGAGCAGTTCTTC. The encoded protein is CASKLAGGANEQFF.

This clonotype showed up many times. The chain combines TRBV4-2 with TRBJ2-1, with 10 bases lining up with TRBD2. The germline gives CDR1 LGHNA, CDR2 YNFKEQ. The ends lost 2 bases at V and 4 bases at J; junction bases unmatched: 2. CDR3 length: 15 residues. This CDR3 reads CASSQTSGDYNEQFF. The CDR3 nucleotides are TGTGCCAGCAGCCAAACTAGCGGGGATTACAATGAGCAGTTCTTC.

This clonotype has a handful of counts. The J gene is TRBJ2-4, the V gene TRBV25-1; D is perhaps TRBD2 (7 bases). Trimming removed 2 bases from V and 5 bases from J, with 13 bases in between. Germline V gene lookup returns CDR1 MGHDK and CDR2 SYGVNS. This CDR3 contains 15 residues. In DNA, the CDR3 is TGTGCCAGCAGTGAAAGGGGGGGGACCCAAAACATTCAGTACTTC. Its translation is CASSERGGTQNIQYF.

This clonotype was counted only a few times. This chain joins TRBV3-1 and TRBJ1-2, with no clear D. Germline loops: CDR1 LGHDT, CDR2 YNNKEL (reference sequence). Trimming cost V 4 bases and J 7 bases, with 16 bases left between them. This CDR3 comprises 14 residues. The CDR3 spells CASSLTPGNGGYTF. The CDR3 DNA reads TGTGCCAGCAGCCTGACCCCCGGGAATGGTGGCTACACCTTC.

This clonotype was seen many times. The chain uses TRBV12-3 or TRBV12-4 and TRBJ2-3; D is unclear. The V end lost 6 bases, the J end lost 4 bases, and 5 bases lay between the germline ends. The CDR3 extends over 11 amino acids. CDR3 sequence: CASSEADTQYF. Written as DNA, the CDR3 is TGTGCCAGCAGCGAAGCAGATACGCAGTATTTT.

The sample holds many counts of this clonotype. The rearrangement joins TRBV5-8 to TRBJ2-3, with TRBD1 matching over 9 bases. Trimming took 6 bases from V and 0 from J; bases not matched to a gene: 5. Germline values: CDR1 SGHTS, CDR2 YDEGEE. The CDR3 runs 15 residues. CDR3 sequence reads: CASNTQGASTDTQYF. DNA for the CDR3: TGTGCCAGCAATACACAGGGGGCGAGCACAGATACGCAGTATTTT.

The chain is built from TRBV28 and TRBJ2-3; tentative D call: TRBD2 (5 bases). V shed 5 bases and J shed 3 bases, with 12 bases lying between them. CDR1 is MDHEN and CDR2 is SYDVKM in the germline V gene. The CDR3 extends over 14 amino acids. The CDR3 is CASSALAVTDTQYF. CDR3 nucleotides: TGTGCCAGCAGTGCTCTAGCTGTTACAGATACGCAGTATTTT.

This clonotype has just a few counts. V is TRBV10-2 and J is TRBJ2-1; D is ambiguous. The germline V gene has CDR1 WSHSY and CDR2 SAAADI. V lost 7 bases to trimming and J lost 5 bases, with 24 bases between them. This CDR3 has 17 amino acids. CDR3 residues: CASTRSAVSKPNNEQFF. DNA for the CDR3: TGCGCCAGCACCCGAAGTGCAGTGTCCAAGCCCAACAATGAGCAGTTCTTC.

This clonotype was recorded at least ten times. The chain uses TRBV7-9 and TRBJ1-5; TRBD1 agrees at 7 bases. CDR1 and CDR2 (germline): SEHNR, FQNEAQ (reference sequence). The junction had 8 bases not matched to a gene; V was cut back by 3 bases and J by 3 bases. The CDR3 spans 16 residues. In nucleotides, the CDR3 is TGTGCCAGCAGCTTCAGTGACAGGGCCTTCAATCAGCCCCAGCATTTT. Its translation: CASSFSDRAFNQPQHF.

The chain employs TRBV9 and TRBJ2-5; D ambiguous. The germline V and J ends were trimmed by 0 bases and 2 bases, with 2 bases remaining between them. The CDR3 runs to 12 residues. Looked up from germline, CDR1 is SGDLS and CDR2 is YYNGEE. CDR3 sequence: CASSVAQETQYF. As DNA, the CDR3 is TGTGCCAGCAGCGTAGCACAAGAGACCCAGTACTTC.

Ten or more counts support this clonotype. V and J are TRBV29-1 and TRBJ2-2, with D perhaps matching TRBD2 (6 bases). V was cut by 7 bases and J by 0 bases, with 12 bases left in between. There are 14 residues in the CDR3. Germline V gene data show CDR1 as SQVTM and CDR2 as ANQGSEA. For the CDR3, the DNA is TGCAGCGACGGTGGGGAGGCGAACACCGGGGAGCTGTTTTTT. Protein sequence: CSDGGEANTGELFF.

In this sample, this clonotype turned up a few times. The rearrangement joins TRBV5-1 to TRBJ1-4, with D unclear. CDR3 length: 15 residues. Trimming stripped 2 bases from V and 0 bases from J, with 8 bases between. From germline, CDR1 is SGHRS and CDR2 YFSETQ. CDR3 sequence reads: CASSLGYATNEKLFF. CDR3 nucleotides: TGCGCCAGCAGCTTAGGATATGCAACTAATGAAAAACTGTTTTTT.